Sequencing of this TCR beta chain was carried out in a study of shared clonotypes between healthy human individuals. Comment on this clone: Antigen unknown.

The table came from immunoSEQ multiplex PCR; TCRdb's copy has only in-frame clones and leaves some out. This sample has about 980,000 clones, with more than 75% found just once. The CDR3 is 16 amino acids. The V gene lost 0 bases and the J gene lost 8 bases, with 15 bases spanning the gap. Per germline, CDR1 SGHRS and CDR2 YFSETQ. General observations from the study: When naive CD4 clonotypes were compared across several donors, 4% to 6.5% were shared.

The specimen was memory CD4+ T cells sorted from blood. Indicated subset: CD45RA-negative fraction. This sequence joins TRBV5-1 and TRBJ1-6; D gene ambiguous. This clonotype originated in a man aged 18 to 30 in good health. The CDR3 nucleotides are TGCGCCAGCAGCTTGGGCTCCGGGAAGGTCGATTCACCCCTCCACTTT. Translation: CASSLGSGKVDSPLHF.